This record concerns one T cell receptor (beta chain) sequence. The sample belongs to a study of blood T cell repertoires in COVID-19. Study-level information: Italy, Spain and the United States were the sources of the convalescent and acute COVID-19 samples. In each case, the material was cDNA or gDNA derived from T cells, B-cell-depleted T cells, or PBMCs.

In the study's own analysis: Nucleated cell counts were estimated from reference gene primer amplification. Sequenced by immunoSEQ multiplex PCR; TCRdb stores in-frame clones only, minus some. That table is the source of V, J and clone size, and D and trimming were worked out from the DNA. The data contain 100,000 to 130,000 clones, roughly nine tenths of them seen just once; the ten biggest clones take up 4.9%. This CDR3 region has 17 residues. Per germline, CDR1 KGHSH and CDR2 LQKENI. The J segment lost 4 bases and the V segment lost 3 bases, leaving 14 bases of the junction unmatched. The rearrangement links TRBV18 to TRBJ2-5, with TRBD1 matching 7 bases. The origin of this receptor is a man aged 40-55 years with active or convalescent COVID-19. The specimen sequenced was peripheral blood. CDR3: CASSPPPGQLIGETQYF. CDR3 nucleotide sequence: TGTGCCAGCTCACCCCCTCCGGGACAGCTCATAGGAGAGACCCAGTACTTC.